A selection of T cell receptor beta chains follows, all from one sample in a study of blood T cell repertoires in COVID-19. Only in-frame clones appear in the TCRdb table, and some are missing; sequencing was by immunoSEQ multiplex PCR. In the table there are 490,000 or so clones, approximately 91% of which are singletons. Sequenced input: PBMCs or T cells enriched from blood (not recorded which). The receptors shown here come from a woman aged 55-69 years who had recovered from COVID-19. The CDR3 runs from the conserved cysteine through the conserved F or W. Each record gives: V gene, CDR3 length, clone size, J gene, D gene, CDR3 DNA, CDR3 protein. The D gene is left open where the match is weak. Expanded clones get a size class; other rows say once, few or many, or leave the size out.

TRBV30,15,-,TRBJ1-3,-,TGTGCCTGGAGTGTCCGGGGTTCTACTGGAAACACCATATATTTT,CAWSVRGSTGNTIYF
TRBV5-1,13,-,TRBJ1-2,-,TGCGCCAGCAGCTTGGCAGGGCACTATGGCTACACCTTC,CASSLAGHYGYTF
TRBV10-1,13,-,TRBJ2-7,TRBD1,TGCGCCAGCAGTGTGGGACAGTCTTACGAGCAGTACTTC,CASSVGQSYEQYF
TRBV5-1,16,-,TRBJ2-5,TRBD2,TGCGCCAGCAGCTTTACTAGCGGGGGGGCCGTAGAGACCCAGTACTTC,CASSFTSGGAVETQYF
TRBV4-1,12,-,TRBJ1-2,-,TGCGCCAGCAGCCCGGGGGGGTCCGGCTACACCTTC,CASSPGGSGYTF
TRBV5-1,14,-,TRBJ2-7,TRBD1,TGCGCCAGCAGCCAACCGGGACAGGCCTACGAGCAGTACTTC,CASSQPGQAYEQYF
TRBV28,13,-,TRBJ1-1,-,TGTGCCAGCAGTAATCAGGGTCGGACTGAAGCTTTCTTT,CASSNQGRTEAFF
TRBV10-2,14,-,TRBJ2-7,TRBD2,TGCGCCAGCAGGGACTTCGGACTAGAGTTTAAGCAGTACTTC,CASRDFGLEFKQYF
TRBV11-2,14,-,TRBJ1-1,TRBD1,TGTGCCAGCAGCTCAGGGGGGCTGAACACTGAAGCTTTCTTT,CASSSGGLNTEAFF
TRBV4-1,13,-,TRBJ2-5,-,TGCGCCAGCAGCCAAAGGGGTACGGAGACCCAGTACTTC,CASSQRGTETQYF
TRBV5-4,16,-,TRBJ2-1,TRBD2,TGTGCCAGCAGCCCCCGGGAGGGCCCCTCCTACAATGAGCAGTTCTTC,CASSPREGPSYNEQFF
TRBV10-3,19,-,TRBJ2-1,TRBD2,TGTGCCATCAGTTCTGATCACACCGGGACTAGGGGGGTTGGGGGTGAGCAGTTCTTC,CAISSDHTGTRGVGGEQFF
TRBV7-2,15,-,TRBJ1-1,-,TGTGCCAGCAGCTTAAAAGTGGCTTCGAACACTGAAGCTTTCTTT,CASSLKVASNTEAFF
TRBV5-6,17,-,TRBJ2-2,-,TGTGCCAGCAGCCGTAGGGGACAACAGATGAACACCGGGGAGCTGTTTTTT,CASSRRGQQMNTGELFF
TRBV18,15,-,TRBJ1-2,TRBD1,TGTGCCAGCTCACCACCGAACACAGGGGTCTATGGCTACACCTTC,CASSPPNTGVYGYTF
TRBV11-2,11,-,TRBJ2-1,-,TGTGCCACCACGATTCGGGGGGAGCAGTTCTTC,CATTIRGEQFF
TRBV2,14,-,TRBJ2-2,TRBD1,TGTGCCAGCAGCGGACAGGGGAACACCGGGGAGCTGTTTTTT,CASSGQGNTGELFF
TRBV6-2/TRBV6-3,14,-,TRBJ2-7,TRBD1,TGTGCCAGCAGGTACCCGGGACAGAGCTACGAGCAGTACTTC,CASRYPGQSYEQYF
TRBV5-1,14,-,TRBJ2-2,TRBD1,TGCGCCAGCAGCTACACAGGGGGCACCGGGGAGCTGTTTTTT,CASSYTGGTGELFF
TRBV5-4,15,-,TRBJ2-1,TRBD2,TGTGCCAGCAGCTTCGGGGAGCGGGGTTACAATGAGCAGTTCTTC,CASSFGERGYNEQFF
TRBV7-8,12,-,TRBJ2-5,-,TGTGCCAGCAGCTTTGAACGGGAGACCCAGTACTTC,CASSFERETQYF
TRBV5-6,13,-,TRBJ1-1,TRBD1,TGTGCCAGCAGCCGGGACAGCCGAAATGAAGCTTTCTTT,CASSRDSRNEAFF
TRBV9,13,-,TRBJ2-1,-,TGTGCCAGCAGCGTAGTTAGTGGCAATGAGCAGTTCTTC,CASSVVSGNEQFF
TRBV15,18,once,TRBJ1-2,TRBD1,TGTGCCACCAGCAGAGAGAGGTGGACAGGACTCTTTCCACATGGCTACACCTTC,CATSRERWTGLFPHGYTF
TRBV2,12,-,TRBJ1-2,-,TGTGCCAGCAGTGAAAACAGCTATGGCTACACCTTC,CASSENSYGYTF
TRBV4-2,15,-,TRBJ2-3,-,TGTGCCAGCAGCCAAGACCCCCTGAGCACAGATACGCAGTATTTT,CASSQDPLSTDTQYF
TRBV6-5,15,-,TRBJ2-1,-,TGTGCCAGCAGTCACGGAACAGGCTTCTACAATGAGCAGTTCTTC,CASSHGTGFYNEQFF
TRBV21-1,14,-,TRBJ2-2,-,TGTGCCAGCAGTGATCAGGGAGGCACCGGGGAGCTGTTTTTT,CASSDQGGTGELFF
TRBV24-1,16,-,TRBJ2-3,TRBD2,TGTGCCACCAGTGAACGGCGGGGGGGCAGTCCAGATACGCAGTATTTT,CATSERRGGSPDTQYF
TRBV7-8,14,once,TRBJ1-1,-,TGTGCCAGCAGCTTAGGTCTGGGAGGCACTGAAGCTTTCTTT,CASSLGLGGTEAFF
TRBV6-5,15,-,TRBJ1-5,-,TGTGCCAGCAGTTACGGCTCCGCTGGCAATCAGCCCCAGCATTTT,CASSYGSAGNQPQHF
TRBV12-5,18,-,TRBJ2-1,TRBD2,TGTGCTAGTGCTATACCTACTAGCGGGGGGGCCCGATACGATGAGCAGTTCTTC,CASAIPTSGGARYDEQFF
TRBV21-1,16,-,TRBJ2-2,-,TGTGCCAGCAGCAAATGTCGCGGGGGGGTACCCGGGGAGCTGTTTTTT,CASSKCRGGVPGELFF
TRBV14,16,few,TRBJ1-2,TRBD1,TGTGCCAGCAGCCAACTCCTGACAGGGGGCCTCTATGGCTACACCTTC,CASSQLLTGGLYGYTF
TRBV7-8,14,-,TRBJ2-7,TRBD2,TGTGCCAGCAGCGCTAGCGGGGGGGCCTACGAGCAGTACTTC,CASSASGGAYEQYF
TRBV30,12,once,TRBJ1-1,-,TGTGCCTGGAGCCCAGGGTACACTGAAGCTTTCTTT,CAWSPGYTEAFF
TRBV5-1,14,-,TRBJ2-7,TRBD1,TGCGCCAGCAGCTGGGCCGGGACAGATTACGAGCAGTACTTC,CASSWAGTDYEQYF
TRBV27,13,-,TRBJ1-2,-,TGTGCCAGCAGTTTATCGGGGCGTCTTGGCTACACCTTC,CASSLSGRLGYTF
TRBV15,16,-,TRBJ1-3,TRBD1,TGTGCCACCAGCAGGACACAGGGGGCCCTCGGAAACACCATATATTTT,CATSRTQGALGNTIYF
TRBV18,14,-,TRBJ2-2,-,TGTGCCAGCTCACGCCCGGACAGAACCGGGGAGCTGTTTTTT,CASSRPDRTGELFF
TRBV4-1,17,few,TRBJ2-6,TRBD1,TGCGCCAGCAGCCAAGGACAGGGGGCGCTTGGGGCCAACGTCCTGACTTTC,CASSQGQGALGANVLTF
TRBV6-5,14,-,TRBJ2-7,TRBD1,TGTGCCAGCACACCGGGACAGGTCTCCTACGAGCAGTACTTC,CASTPGQVSYEQYF
TRBV7-9,14,-,TRBJ2-7,TRBD2,TGTGCCAGCAGCTTCCGGCTAGCGGGGGCCGAGCAGTACTTC,CASSFRLAGAEQYF
TRBV5-1,13,-,TRBJ1-1,-,TGCGCCAGCAGCTTTCCTAGTGGGACTGAAGCTTTCTTT,CASSFPSGTEAFF
TRBV6-5,15,once,TRBJ2-3,TRBD2,TGTGCCAGCAAGGGACTAGCGGGGGCGACAGATACGCAGTATTTT,CASKGLAGATDTQYF
TRBV12-3/TRBV12-4,13,-,TRBJ1-4,-,TGTGCCAGCAGCCGGGAAGGGGGTTGGAAACTGTTTTTT,CASSREGGWKLFF
TRBV7-8,14,-,TRBJ1-2,TRBD1,TGTGCCAGCAGCTTAGCGAGACAGGGGTATGGCTACACCTTC,CASSLARQGYGYTF
TRBV5-5,17,-,TRBJ1-3,-,TGTGCCAGCAGCCCGAGTGGAGCAAGGGACTTTGGAAACACCATATATTTT,CASSPSGARDFGNTIYF
TRBV19,15,-,TRBJ1-1,-,TGTGCCAGTAGTCTCACACAACGGGGGGGCGCTGAAGCTTTCTTT,CASSLTQRGGAEAFF
TRBV3-1/TRBV3-2,15,-,TRBJ2-7,-,TGTGCCAGCAGCCAAGCACTATCCAGCTCCTACGAGCAGTACTTC,CASSQALSSSYEQYF
TRBV2,14,-,TRBJ1-2,TRBD1,TGTGCCAGCAGACAGGGGGCTAAGGACTATGGCTACACCTTC,CASRQGAKDYGYTF